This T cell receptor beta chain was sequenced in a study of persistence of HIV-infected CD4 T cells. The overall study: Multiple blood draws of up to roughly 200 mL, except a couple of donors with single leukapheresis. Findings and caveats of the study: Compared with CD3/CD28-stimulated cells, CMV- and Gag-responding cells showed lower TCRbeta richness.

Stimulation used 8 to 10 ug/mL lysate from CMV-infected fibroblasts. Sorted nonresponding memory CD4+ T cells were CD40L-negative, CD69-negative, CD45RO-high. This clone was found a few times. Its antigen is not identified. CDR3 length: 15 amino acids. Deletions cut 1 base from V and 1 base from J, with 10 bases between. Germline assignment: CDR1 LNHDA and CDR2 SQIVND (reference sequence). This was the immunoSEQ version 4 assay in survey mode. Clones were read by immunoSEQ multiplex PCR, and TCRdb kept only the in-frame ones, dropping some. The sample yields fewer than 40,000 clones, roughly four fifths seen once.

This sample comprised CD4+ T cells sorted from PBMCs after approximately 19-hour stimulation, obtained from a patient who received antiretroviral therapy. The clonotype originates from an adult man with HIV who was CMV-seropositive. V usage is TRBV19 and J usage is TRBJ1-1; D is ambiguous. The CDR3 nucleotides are TGTGCCAGTAGTATAGGGAACAGTAAGAACACTGAAGCTTTCTTT. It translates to CASSIGNSKNTEAFF.